This TCR beta chain stems from a study of blood T cells in healthy people across ages. Findings and limits, study-wide: The study regarded diversity estimates from one million T cells as underestimates.

With a J-beta primer mix and a sample-barcoded 5' primer, a second PCR ran roughly 6 to 11 cycles. Each CDR3 protein gets one entry after TCRdb re-called the 5' RACE reads with MiXCR. Found here are roughly 1.6 million distinct CDR3 sequences, approximately 32% of them singletons; the top ten hold around 10%. The CDR3 is made up of 17 amino acids. Trimming removed 6 bases at V and 9 bases at J, with 27 bases between. This clonotype was observed a handful of times. The antigen remains unidentified. Sequencing was done on a sample of blood. The chain carries TRBV12-3 or TRBV12-4 and TRBJ1-5; possibly TRBD1 for D (5 bases). The sequence was obtained from a woman in her 30s in good health. The CDR3 region is CASRRTHGTPQRLPQHF. CDR3 DNA: TGTGCCAGCAGGCGGACGCACGGGACGCCCCAAAGGTTGCCCCAGCATTTT.